This T cell receptor beta chain was identified during a study of OX40 agonist ivuxolimab in advanced cancers. Study results and caveats: Some nonresponders likewise displayed low normalized T-cell clonal expansion.

Repertoires were generated with immunoSEQ multiplex PCR, while TCRdb's copy carries only in-frame clones and drops some. The table shows 83,000 or so clones, with approximately 79% occurring only once. About this clone: Its antigen is currently unknown.

The starting material was CD4+ or CD8+ T cells sorted from blood, obtained in a trial of the OX40 agonist ivuxolimab. This TCR was sampled from an adult with an advanced solid tumor such as melanoma, head and neck, liver or kidney cancer.

The CDR3 DNA is TGTGCCAGCAGCGATATCCGGGACCGTGAAGCTTTCTTT. This translates into CASSDIRDREAFF. V and J are TRBV9 and TRBJ1-1; possibly TRBD1 for D (5 bases). Germline V gene data show CDR1 as SGDLS and CDR2 as YYNGEE. V was cut by 3 bases and J by 7 bases, with 13 bases left in between. CDR3 length: 13 residues.